This record covers a single T cell receptor (beta chain). This entry comes from a study of blood T cell repertoires in COVID-19. Study context: Acute and convalescent COVID-19 samples came from the United States, Italy and Spain. T cells, B-cell-depleted T cells, or PBMCs supplied cDNA or gDNA.

Original processing notes: Nucleated cell number was recorded as an estimate derived from reference gene primer amplification. Assay used: immunoSEQ multiplex PCR; TCRdb lists only in-frame clones, some missing. V, J and clone size were drawn from that table, and D and trimming were deduced from the DNA. The data show nearly 65,000 clones, around 84% seen once. In germline, CDR1 is MGHRA, CDR2 YSYEKL. The CDR3 spans 13 residues. Trimming left V 4 bases short and J 6 bases short, with 10 bases between. The rearrangement joins TRBV4-1 to TRBJ2-1; D is unclear. The sequenced sample consisted of peripheral blood. The sequence was obtained from a human donor in a cohort sampled during active COVID-19. CDR3 nucleotides: TGCGCCAGCAGCCGCCAAATGGCCAATGAGCAGTTCTTC. This translates into CASSRQMANEQFF.